These 4 T cell receptor beta chains were sequenced from one sample in a study of OX40 agonist ivuxolimab in advanced cancers. Produced via immunoSEQ multiplex PCR; TCRdb's table is partial and in-frame only. The table has about 52,000 clones, more than 85% seen once; the top ten hold around 15%. This specimen consisted of CD4+ or CD8+ T cells sorted from blood, obtained in a trial of the OX40 agonist ivuxolimab. These receptors originate from an adult with an advanced solid tumor such as melanoma, head and neck, liver or kidney cancer.

This clone was picked up many times. The chain couples TRBV9 to TRBJ1-6; 9 bases align to TRBD1. V shed 3 bases, J shed 10 bases, and the junction held 8 bases outside the gene matches. CDR3 size: 15 residues. Germline CDR1 and CDR2: SGDLS and YYNGEE. Here the CDR3 reads CASSAPGQGMSPLHF. The DNA of the CDR3 is TGTGCCAGCAGCGCCCCGGGACAGGGCATGTCACCCCTCCACTTT. Combining the CDR3 with reference TRBV9 and TRBJ1-6 gives the whole variable domain DSGVTQTPKHLITATGQRVTLRCSPRSGDLSVYWYQQSLDQGLQFLIQYYNGEERAKGNILERFSAQQFPDLHSELNLSSLELGDSALYFCASSAPGQGMSPLHFGNGTRLTVT.

In this sample, this clone turned up once. The gene calls are TRBV6-1 and TRBJ1-1; no definite D call. The ends were cut back, 7 bases at V and 7 bases at J, with 10 bases in the middle. CDR3 length equals 11 residues. Per the germline V gene, CDR1 is MNHNS and CDR2 is SASEGT. The CDR3 reads CASTTRNEAFF. The CDR3 nucleotides read TGTGCCAGCACTACCCGGAATGAAGCTTTCTTT.

V gene TRBV4-1 combines with J gene TRBJ1-1; TRBD1 matches 8 bases. This CDR3 spans 15 amino acids. Trimming at V came to 1 base and at J to 6 bases, leaving 7 bases not matched to a gene. The germline V gene has CDR1 MGHRA and CDR2 YSYEKL. The CDR3, as DNA: TGCGCCAGCAGCCAAGGACAGGGGACTAACCCTGAAGCTTTCTTT. Its protein is CASSQGQGTNPEAFF.

V usage is TRBV30 and J usage is TRBJ1-3; 7 positions match TRBD1. Trimming cost V 5 bases and J 2 bases; bases outside gene matches: 3. From germline, CDR1 is GTSNPN and CDR2 SVGIG (reference sequence). This CDR3 comprises 13 residues. CDR3 residues: CAWAGGAGNTIYF. The CDR3, as DNA: TGTGCCTGGGCAGGGGGAGCTGGAAACACCATATATTTT. The whole variable domain, filled in from reference TRBV30 and TRBJ1-3, reads SQTIHQWPATLVQPVGSPLSLECTVEGTSNPNLYWYRQAAGRGLQLLFYSVGIGQISSEVPQNLSASRPQDRQFILSSKKLLLSDSGFYLCAWAGGAGNTIYFGEGSWLTVV.